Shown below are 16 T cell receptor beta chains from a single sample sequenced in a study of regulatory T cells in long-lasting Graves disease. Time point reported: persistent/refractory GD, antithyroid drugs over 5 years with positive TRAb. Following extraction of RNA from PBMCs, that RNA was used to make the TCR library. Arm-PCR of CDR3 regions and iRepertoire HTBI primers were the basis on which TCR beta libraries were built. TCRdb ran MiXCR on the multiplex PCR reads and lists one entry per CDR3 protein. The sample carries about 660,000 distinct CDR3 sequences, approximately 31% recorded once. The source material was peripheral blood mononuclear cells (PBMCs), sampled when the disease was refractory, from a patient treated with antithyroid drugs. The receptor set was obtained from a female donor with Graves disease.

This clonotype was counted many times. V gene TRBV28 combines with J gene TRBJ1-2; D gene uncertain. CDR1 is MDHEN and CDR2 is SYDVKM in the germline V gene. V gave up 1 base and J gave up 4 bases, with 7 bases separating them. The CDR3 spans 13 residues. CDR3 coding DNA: TGTGCCAGCAGTTTATCTAGAGCCTATGGCTACACCTTC. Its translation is CASSLSRAYGYTF.

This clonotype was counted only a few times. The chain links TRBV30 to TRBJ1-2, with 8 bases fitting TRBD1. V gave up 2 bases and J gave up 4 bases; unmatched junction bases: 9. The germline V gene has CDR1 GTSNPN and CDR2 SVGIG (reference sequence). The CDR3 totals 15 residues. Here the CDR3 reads CAWSLTPGTGYGYTF. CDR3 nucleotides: TGTGCCTGGAGTTTAACCCCGGGGACAGGCTATGGCTACACCTTC. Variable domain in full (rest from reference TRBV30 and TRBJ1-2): SQTIHQWPATLVQPVGSPLSLECTVEGTSNPNLYWYRQAAGRGLQLLFYSVGIGQISSEVPQNLSASRPQDRQFILSSKKLLLSDSGFYLCAWSLTPGTGYGYTFGSGTRLTVV.

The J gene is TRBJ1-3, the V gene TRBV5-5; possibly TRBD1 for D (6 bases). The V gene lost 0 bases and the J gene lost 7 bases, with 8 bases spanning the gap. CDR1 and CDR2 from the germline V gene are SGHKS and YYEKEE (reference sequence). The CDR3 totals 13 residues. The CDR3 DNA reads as TGTGCCAGCAGCTTGGGGGGGGCGAACACCATATATTTT. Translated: CASSLGGANTIYF.

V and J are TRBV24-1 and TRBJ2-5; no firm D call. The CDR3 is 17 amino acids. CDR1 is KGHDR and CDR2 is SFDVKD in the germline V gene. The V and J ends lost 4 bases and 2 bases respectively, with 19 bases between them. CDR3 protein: CATSDPWTDRSQETQYF. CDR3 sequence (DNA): TGTGCCACCAGTGACCCCTGGACGGATCGCTCTCAAGAGACCCAGTACTTC.

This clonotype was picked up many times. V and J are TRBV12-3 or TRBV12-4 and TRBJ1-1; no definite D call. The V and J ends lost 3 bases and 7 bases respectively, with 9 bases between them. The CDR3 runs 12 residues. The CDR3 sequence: CASSFGPREAFF. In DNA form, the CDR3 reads TGTGCCAGCAGTTTCGGGCCACGTGAAGCTTTCTTT.

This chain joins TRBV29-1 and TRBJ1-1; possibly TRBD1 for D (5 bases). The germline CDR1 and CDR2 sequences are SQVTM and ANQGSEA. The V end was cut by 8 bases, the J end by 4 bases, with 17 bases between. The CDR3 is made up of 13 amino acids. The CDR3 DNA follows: TGCAGCTCAGCCCTCGGGCAGGGCACTGAAGCTTTCTTT. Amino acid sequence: CSSALGQGTEAFF.

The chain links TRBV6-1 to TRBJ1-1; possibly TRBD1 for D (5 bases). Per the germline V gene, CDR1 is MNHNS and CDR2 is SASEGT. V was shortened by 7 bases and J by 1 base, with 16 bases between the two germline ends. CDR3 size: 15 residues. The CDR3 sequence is CASIKGTEWNTEAFF. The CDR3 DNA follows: TGTGCCAGCATCAAGGGGACGGAATGGAACACTGAAGCTTTCTTT.

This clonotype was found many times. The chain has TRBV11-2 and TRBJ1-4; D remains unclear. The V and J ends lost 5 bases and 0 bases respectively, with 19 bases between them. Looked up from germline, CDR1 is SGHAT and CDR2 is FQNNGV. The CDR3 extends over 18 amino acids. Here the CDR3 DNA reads TGTGCCAGCAGCCTCTACACCGTACCTACAGCAACTAATGAAAAACTGTTTTTT. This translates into CASSLYTVPTATNEKLFF.

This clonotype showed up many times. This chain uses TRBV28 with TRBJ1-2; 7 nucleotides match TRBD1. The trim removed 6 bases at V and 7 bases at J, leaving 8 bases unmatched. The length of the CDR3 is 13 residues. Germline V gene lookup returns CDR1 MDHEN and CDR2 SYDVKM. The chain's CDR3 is CASSFGTDGGYTF. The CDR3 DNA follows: TGTGCCAGCAGCTTTGGGACAGATGGTGGCTACACCTTC.

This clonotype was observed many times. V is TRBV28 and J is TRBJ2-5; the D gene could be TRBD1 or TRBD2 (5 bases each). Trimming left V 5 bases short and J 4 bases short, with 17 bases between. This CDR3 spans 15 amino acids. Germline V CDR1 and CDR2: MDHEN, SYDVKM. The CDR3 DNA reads TGTGCCAGCAGTCCGGGGACCACCCGGGGAGAGACCCAGTACTTC. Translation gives CASSPGTTRGETQYF.

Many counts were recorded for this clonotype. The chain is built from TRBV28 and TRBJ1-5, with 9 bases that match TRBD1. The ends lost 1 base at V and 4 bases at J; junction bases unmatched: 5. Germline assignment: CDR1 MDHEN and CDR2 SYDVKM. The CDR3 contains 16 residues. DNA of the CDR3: TGTGCCAGCAGTTTATCGGGACAGGGAGGGAATCAGCCCCAGCATTTT. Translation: CASSLSGQGGNQPQHF.

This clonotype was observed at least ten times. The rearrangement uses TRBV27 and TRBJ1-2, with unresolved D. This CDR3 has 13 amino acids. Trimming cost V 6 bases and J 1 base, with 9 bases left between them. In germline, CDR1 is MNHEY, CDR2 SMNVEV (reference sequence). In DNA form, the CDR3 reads TGTGCCAGCAGCGACACCATTAACTATGGCTACACCTTC. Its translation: CASSDTINYGYTF.

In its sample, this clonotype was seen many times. In DNA form, the CDR3 reads TGTGCCAGCAGTTTATTTGGGGCGAACACTGAAGCTTTCTTT. Encoded protein: CASSLFGANTEAFF. The chain carries TRBV28 and TRBJ1-1; D may be TRBD1 (5 bases). V lost 1 base and J lost 1, with 7 bases in between. CDR3 size: 14 residues. Germline CDR1 is MDHEN and CDR2 is SYDVKM.

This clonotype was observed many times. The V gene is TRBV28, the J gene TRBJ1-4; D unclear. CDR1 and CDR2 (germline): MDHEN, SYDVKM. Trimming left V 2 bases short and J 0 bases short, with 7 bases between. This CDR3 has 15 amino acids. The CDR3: CASSLGGATNEKLFF. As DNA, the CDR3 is TGTGCCAGCAGTTTAGGCGGTGCAACTAATGAAAAACTGTTTTTT.

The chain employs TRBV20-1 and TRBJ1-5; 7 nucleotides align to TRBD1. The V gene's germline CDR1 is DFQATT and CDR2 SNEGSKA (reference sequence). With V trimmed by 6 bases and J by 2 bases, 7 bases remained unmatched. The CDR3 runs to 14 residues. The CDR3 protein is CSARKGAGNQPQHF. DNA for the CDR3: TGCAGTGCCAGAAAGGGGGCAGGCAATCAGCCCCAGCATTTT.

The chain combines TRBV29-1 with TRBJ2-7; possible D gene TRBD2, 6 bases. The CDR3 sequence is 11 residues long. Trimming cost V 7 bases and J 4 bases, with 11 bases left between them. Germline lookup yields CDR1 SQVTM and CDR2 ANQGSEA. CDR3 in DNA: TGCAGCGCGACTAGTTCTTACGAGCAGTACTTC. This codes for CSATSSYEQYF.